This entry lists 30 T cell receptor beta chains sequenced from one sample in a study of blood T cell repertoires in COVID-19. Data came from immunoSEQ multiplex PCR; TCRdb stores just in-frame clones and leaves some out. The sample holds fewer than 250,000 clones, about nine tenths seen once. Specimen: peripheral blood. The receptors shown here come from a woman aged 40-49 years with acute or convalescent COVID-19.

CDR3 nucleotides: TGTGCCAGCTCACCCACGAACCCCGGGGGGAGAGAGACCCAGTACTTC. It specifies CASSPTNPGGRETQYF. The chain is built from TRBV18 and TRBJ2-5; 7 bases agree with TRBD2. Losses at the gene ends were 3 bases for V and 4 bases for J; bases not matched to a gene: 11. The V gene's germline CDR1 is KGHSH and CDR2 LQKENI. CDR3 length: 16 residues.

V gene TRBV5-5 combines with J gene TRBJ2-2; TRBD2 aligns across 12 bases. Trimming at V came to 6 bases and at J to 4 bases, leaving 7 bases not matched to a gene. This CDR3 has 16 residues. CDR1 SGHKS and CDR2 YYEKEE come from the germline V gene (reference sequence). CDR3 nucleotides: TGTGCCAGCACGATACTAGCGGGGGGCGTCACCGGGGAGCTGTTTTTT. It specifies CASTILAGGVTGELFF. Variable domain in full (rest from reference TRBV5-5 and TRBJ2-2): DAGVTQSPTHLIKTRGQQVTLRCSPISGHKSVSWYQQVLGQGPQFIFQYYEKEERGRGNFPDRFSARQFPNYSSELNVNALLLGDSALYLCASTILAGGVTGELFFGEGSRLTVL.

The chain carries TRBV3-1 (or the pseudogene TRBV3-2) and TRBJ1-3; TRBD1 is a possible D gene (5 bases). Germline CDR1 LGHDT, CDR2 YNNKEL (reference sequence). CDR3 size: 14 residues. The V and J ends lost 4 bases and 0 bases respectively, with 7 bases between them. CDR3 amino acids: CASSLTVSGNTIYF. CDR3 DNA: TGTGCCAGCAGCCTGACAGTCTCTGGAAACACCATATATTTT.

This clone was seen only a few times. The V gene is TRBV7-8, the J gene TRBJ2-1; 8 bases match TRBD2. The CDR3 has 16 residues. The ends lost 3 bases at V and 6 bases at J; junction bases unmatched: 10. Germline V gives CDR1 SGHVS, CDR2 FQNEAQ. The chain's CDR3 is CASSLASGLGANEQFF. For the CDR3, the DNA is TGTGCCAGCAGCTTGGCTTCGGGACTAGGCGCCAATGAGCAGTTCTTC.

This chain links TRBV7-9 with TRBJ1-2; TRBD1 is a possible D gene (5 bases). V lost 6 bases, J lost 4 bases, and 15 bases lay in between. Looked up from germline, CDR1 is SEHNR and CDR2 is FQNEAQ (reference sequence). The CDR3 contains 14 residues. The CDR3 DNA reads as TGTGCCAGCAGTGGGGCGGAACTGACCTATGGCTACACCTTC. Protein product: CASSGAELTYGYTF.

The rearrangement joins TRBV27 to TRBJ1-2; no reliable D call. V lost 5 bases, J lost 8 bases, and 15 bases lay in between. The CDR3 is made up of 13 amino acids. Germline assignment: CDR1 MNHEY and CDR2 SMNVEV (reference sequence). The CDR3 sequence is CASSQHGKRGYTF. In DNA form, the CDR3 reads TGTGCCAGCAGTCAACACGGAAAGCGGGGCTACACCTTC.

The CDR3 protein is CASSIVGTGTEAFF. As DNA, the CDR3 is TGTGCCAGTAGTATTGTAGGGACAGGCACTGAAGCTTTCTTT. The chain has TRBV19 and TRBJ1-1; TRBD1 agrees at 8 bases. CDR1 and CDR2 from the germline V gene are LNHDA and SQIVND (reference sequence). The V segment lost 3 bases and the J segment 4 bases; nucleotides outside the gene matches: 4. CDR3 length equals 14 residues.

The V call is TRBV10-3, the J call TRBJ1-2; 7 bases agree with TRBD1. The CDR3 contains 12 residues. Germline V gene lookup returns CDR1 ENHRY and CDR2 SYGVKD. The junction had 4 bases not matched to a gene; V was cut back by 10 bases and J by 2 bases. CDR3 DNA: TGTGCCAGCAAACAGGGGAACTATGGCTACACCTTC. It translates to CASKQGNYGYTF.

This chain links TRBV6-5 with TRBJ1-2; D is possibly TRBD1 (6 bases). The germline V gene encodes CDR1 MNHEY and CDR2 SVGAGI. Trimming took 0 bases from V and 0 from J, leaving 11 bases between them. There are 16 residues in the CDR3. In DNA, the CDR3 is TGTGCCAGCAGTTACTCGGGACAAGATCCTAACTATGGCTACACCTTC. Protein product: CASSYSGQDPNYGYTF.

The V gene is TRBV24-1, the J gene TRBJ1-4; 9 bases line up with TRBD1. Looked up from germline, CDR1 is KGHDR and CDR2 is SFDVKD. The CDR3 sequence is 15 residues long. V was clipped by 5 bases and J by 3 bases; unmatched bases: 3. The CDR3 loop reads CATSAGQGPNEKLFF. The CDR3 nucleotides are TGTGCCACCAGTGCCGGACAGGGGCCTAATGAAAAACTGTTTTTT.

The chain joins TRBV4-1 to TRBJ1-2; 12 bases are shared with TRBD1. The CDR3 runs 15 residues. The ends lost 4 bases at V and 4 bases at J; junction bases unmatched: 4. Looked up from germline, CDR1 is MGHRA and CDR2 is YSYEKL. The CDR3 region has the DNA TGCGCCAGCAGCCCCGGGACAGGGGGCTTCTATGGCTACACCTTC. It codes for CASSPGTGGFYGYTF.

This clone has just one count. This chain connects TRBV6-4 to TRBJ2-1, with D tentatively TRBD2 (5 bases). This CDR3 has 14 amino acids. V gave up 6 bases and J gave up 12 bases, with 21 bases separating them. The germline V gene has CDR1 MRHNA and CDR2 SNTAGT. This chain's CDR3 is CASSPAIGGGGQFF. Written as DNA, the CDR3 is TGTGCCAGCAGCCCCGCAATAGGCGGAGGTGGGCAGTTCTTC.

V usage is TRBV6-5 and J usage is TRBJ1-1; 7 bases are a match to TRBD1. The CDR3 length is 15 residues. Germline V gives CDR1 MNHEY, CDR2 SVGAGI. After removal of 8 bases from V and 6 bases from J, the junction contained 15 bases not matched to a gene. CDR3 nucleotide sequence: TGTGCCAGCGGCCGCAGGGGGTCCACAGGGTCTGAAGCTTTCTTT. Translation: CASGRRGSTGSEAFF.

The chain uses TRBV3-1 (or the pseudogene TRBV3-2) and TRBJ1-2; no clear D gene. The CDR3 runs to 15 residues. Looked up from germline, CDR1 is LGHDT and CDR2 is YNNKEL (reference sequence). The V end lost 5 bases, the J end lost 4 bases, and 17 bases lay between the germline ends. The CDR3 is CASSVQQTNLYGYTF. As DNA, the CDR3 is TGTGCCAGCAGCGTACAACAGACTAATCTCTATGGCTACACCTTC.

The rearrangement uses TRBV11-2 and TRBJ1-6; possible D gene TRBD1, 6 bases. The CDR3 length is 16 residues. The germline V and J ends were trimmed by 5 bases and 9 bases, with 20 bases remaining between them. Germline values: CDR1 SGHAT, CDR2 FQNNGV. CDR3 protein: CASSLNGQGLSSPLHF. CDR3 coding DNA: TGTGCCAGCAGCCTTAACGGGCAGGGGCTCAGTTCACCCCTCCACTTT.

The chain links TRBV24-1 to TRBJ1-1; TRBD1 might be the D (6 bases). The CDR3 has 13 amino acids. CDR1 and CDR2 from the germline V gene are KGHDR and SFDVKD. Trimming removed 5 bases at V and 1 base at J, with 7 bases between. CDR3 coding DNA: TGTGCCACCAGTGGGGACACGAACACTGAAGCTTTCTTT. It yields the protein CATSGDTNTEAFF.

The J gene is TRBJ2-2, the V gene TRBV19; D possibly corresponds to TRBD1 (6 bases). The germline V gene encodes CDR1 LNHDA and CDR2 SQIVND (reference sequence). The V and J ends lost 7 bases and 3 bases respectively, with 12 bases between them. CDR3 length: 14 amino acids. CDR3 amino acids: CASIQGTDTGELFF. The CDR3 DNA reads as TGTGCCAGTATACAGGGTACGGACACCGGGGAGCTGTTTTTT.

V gene TRBV11-2 combines with J gene TRBJ1-1; D gene unclear. The V end was cut by 5 bases, the J end by 1 base, with 17 bases between. There are 16 residues in the CDR3. The V gene's germline CDR1 is SGHAT and CDR2 FQNNGV. The CDR3 sequence is CASSPLGRAGNTEAFF. The CDR3, as DNA: TGTGCCAGCAGCCCCTTAGGAAGGGCGGGGAACACTGAAGCTTTCTTT.

CDR3 sequence (DNA): TGTGCCAGCAGCTTGTATAGGGGGACCGCCACTGAAGCTTTCTTT. Its protein is CASSLYRGTATEAFF. This sequence joins TRBV5-8 and TRBJ1-1; tentative D call: TRBD1 (6 bases). The CDR3 extends over 15 amino acids. Deletions cut 1 base from V and 4 bases from J, with 14 bases between. CDR1 and CDR2 from the germline V gene are SGHTS and YDEGEE. The whole variable domain, remainder taken from reference TRBV5-8 and TRBJ1-1, is EAGVTQSPTHLIKTRGQQATLRCSPISGHTSVYWYQQALGLGLQFLLWYDEGEERNRGNFPPRFSGRQFPNYSSELNVNALELEDSALYLCASSLYRGTATEAFFGQGTRLTVV.

The chain recombines TRBV28 with TRBJ1-4; no firm D call. Germline V lookup: CDR1 MDHEN, CDR2 SYDVKM. The CDR3 is 14 residues long. V lost 6 bases and J lost 8, with 16 bases in between. For the CDR3, the DNA is TGTGCCAGCAGCTCACGACTCGAGGGCGAAAAACTGTTTTTT. Translating it yields CASSSRLEGEKLFF.

V and J are TRBV5-1 and TRBJ1-2; D may be TRBD1 (6 bases). Germline V gives CDR1 SGHRS, CDR2 YFSETQ. V was pared by 4 bases and J by 4 bases, with 14 bases between. This CDR3 contains 14 residues. This CDR3 reads CASSTTDRTYGYTF. In nucleotides, the CDR3 is TGCGCCAGCAGCACCACGGACAGAACCTATGGCTACACCTTC.

The gene calls are TRBV5-1 and TRBJ2-1; 9 positions match TRBD2. After removal of 2 bases from V and 4 bases from J, the junction contained 7 bases not matched to a gene. Germline CDR1 reads SGHRS; CDR2 reads YFSETQ. CDR3 length: 16 amino acids. CDR3 loop: CASSFGTSLDYNEQFF. Here the CDR3 DNA reads TGCGCCAGCAGCTTTGGGACTAGCCTCGATTACAATGAGCAGTTCTTC.

This clone was counted once. The chain joins TRBV7-2 to TRBJ1-3, with 7 nucleotides matching TRBD1. V lost 4 bases to trimming and J lost 0 bases; unmatched junction nucleotides: 6. The germline CDR1 and CDR2 sequences are SGHTA and FQGNSA. The CDR3 is made up of 16 amino acids. The CDR3 bases are TGTGCCAGCAGCTCTCCGGGACAGCCCTCTGGAAACACCATATATTTT. Amino acids: CASSSPGQPSGNTIYF. The variable domain in full, completed from reference TRBV7-2 and TRBJ1-3, reads GAGVSQSPSNKVTEKGKDVELRCDPISGHTALYWYRQSLGQGLEFLIYFQGNSAPDKSGLPSDRFSAERTGGSVSTLTIQRTQQEDSAVYLCASSSPGQPSGNTIYFGEGSWLTVV.

V and J are TRBV6-5 and TRBJ1-6, with TRBD1 as a possible D gene (5 bases). Germline loops: CDR1 MNHEY, CDR2 SVGAGI. The V end lost 2 bases, the J end lost 5 bases, and 13 bases lay between the germline ends. This CDR3 has 16 amino acids. Here the CDR3 DNA reads TGTGCCAGCAGTTACGGGGCCATGGAACATAATTCACCCCTCCACTTT. This translates into CASSYGAMEHNSPLHF.

The chain carries TRBV25-1 and TRBJ1-2; 8 nucleotides align to TRBD1. The CDR3 has 15 residues. With 1 base clipped from V and 8 bases from J, the junction kept 9 bases outside the gene matches. Germline values: CDR1 MGHDK, CDR2 SYGVNS. The chain's CDR3 is CASSESNRGIGGYTF. The CDR3 DNA sequence: TGTGCCAGCAGTGAATCGAACAGGGGGATAGGGGGCTACACCTTC.

The V call is TRBV3-1 (or the pseudogene TRBV3-2), the J call TRBJ1-1; weak D call: TRBD1 (6 bases). The germline CDR1 and CDR2 sequences are LGHDT and YNNKEL (reference sequence). The CDR3 runs 15 residues. V dropped 2 bases and J dropped 1 base, with 11 bases sitting between them. CDR3 in amino acids: CASSQSDRSNTEAFF. In DNA form, the CDR3 reads TGTGCCAGCAGCCAATCCGACAGGTCGAACACTGAAGCTTTCTTT.

V is TRBV15 and J is TRBJ1-2; no reliable D call. CDR1 and CDR2 from the germline V gene are LNHNV and YYDKDF (reference sequence). The CDR3 length is 13 residues. Trimming removed 0 bases at V and 8 bases at J, with 10 bases between. The CDR3 DNA follows: TGTGCCACCAGCAGAGATATCCAGGTGGGCTACACCTTC. Protein sequence: CATSRDIQVGYTF.

The chain carries TRBV10-1 and TRBJ2-7; maybe TRBD2 (6 bases). This CDR3 contains 13 residues. The ends were cut back, 3 bases at V and 7 bases at J, with 13 bases in the middle. Germline lookup yields CDR1 WNHNN and CDR2 SYGVQD (reference sequence). CDR3 sequence (DNA): TGCGCCAGCAGTGAATCAGTGGCGGGGGAGCAGTACGTC. Translation: CASSESVAGEQYV.

This clone was counted once. The identical CDR3 is also encoded by other nucleotide sequences in the sample. The CDR3 DNA reads TGTGCCAGCAGGGGGGGAGAAAAACTGTTTTTT. This codes for CASRGGEKLFF. The rearrangement joins TRBV6-5 to TRBJ1-4; possibly TRBD1 for D (5 bases). This CDR3 comprises 11 residues. The germline gives CDR1 MNHEY, CDR2 SVGAGI. The ends were cut back, 6 bases at V and 8 bases at J, with 7 bases in the middle.

V usage is TRBV5-4 and J usage is TRBJ1-4, with no clear D. This CDR3 is 14 amino acids long. V lost 4 bases to trimming and J lost 8 bases, with 15 bases between them. Germline V gene data show CDR1 as SGHNT and CDR2 as YYREEE (reference sequence). Written as DNA, the CDR3 is TGTGCCAGCAGCCGTGGGGAGGTCAGGGAAAAACTGTTTTTT. Its translation: CASSRGEVREKLFF.